Sequencing of this T cell receptor (beta chain) was carried out in a study of blood T cell repertoires in COVID-19. On the study more broadly: COVID-19 samples collected from the United States, Italy and Spain covered acute and convalescent phases. PBMCs, B-cell-depleted T cells, or T cells provided the cDNA or gDNA that made up the material.

This clone occurred once. In the authors' methods: It was from reference gene primer amplification that nucleated cell counts were estimated. Measured with immunoSEQ multiplex PCR; TCRdb has only the in-frame clones, and not every one. The V and J calls and clone size come from that table; D and trimming were worked out from the DNA. The sample carries just under 150,000 clones, 80% to 90% recorded once. The germline V and J ends were trimmed by 4 bases and 2 bases, with 10 bases remaining between them. The CDR3 has 14 amino acids. The germline CDR1 and CDR2 sequences are SGHTA and FQGTGA. The chain uses TRBV7-3 and TRBJ2-3; D possibly corresponds to TRBD2 (5 bases). Sequenced sample: peripheral blood. This TCR derives from a woman aged 45 to 65 with acute or convalescent COVID-19. CDR3 in DNA: TGTGCCAGCAGCTCGGACTTCTTCACAGATACGCAGTATTTT. Amino acid sequence: CASSSDFFTDTQYF.